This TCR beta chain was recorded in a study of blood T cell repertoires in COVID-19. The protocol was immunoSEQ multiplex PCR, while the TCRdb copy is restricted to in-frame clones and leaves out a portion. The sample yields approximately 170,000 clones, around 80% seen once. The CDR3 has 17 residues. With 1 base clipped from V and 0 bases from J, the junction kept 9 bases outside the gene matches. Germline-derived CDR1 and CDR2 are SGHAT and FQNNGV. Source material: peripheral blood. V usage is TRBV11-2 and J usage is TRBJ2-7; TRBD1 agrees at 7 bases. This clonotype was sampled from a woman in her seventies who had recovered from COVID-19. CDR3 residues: CASSLGPRGWGSYEQYF. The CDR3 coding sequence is TGTGCCAGCAGCTTAGGCCCCAGGGGGTGGGGCTCCTACGAGCAGTACTTC.